The 5 T cell receptor beta chains given below trace back to one sample, sequenced in a study of blood T cell repertoires in COVID-19. Repertoires were generated with immunoSEQ multiplex PCR, while TCRdb's copy carries only in-frame clones and drops some. The data show around 130,000 clones, approximately 90% seen once. Sequencing input: peripheral blood. The receptor set was obtained from a man between 65 and 79 years old with active COVID-19.

The chain combines TRBV24-1 with TRBJ2-7; D unclear. Trimming took off 3 bases at V and 5 bases at J, with 7 bases between the two ends. This CDR3 region has 12 residues. The germline CDR1 and CDR2 sequences are KGHDR and SFDVKD. The CDR3 loop reads CATSDERHEQYF. The CDR3 DNA is TGTGCCACCAGTGATGAGCGTCACGAGCAGTACTTC.

This clone was counted between two and nine times. This chain connects TRBV19 to TRBJ1-2; perhaps TRBD1 as D (6 bases). Germline CDR1 and CDR2: LNHDA and SQIVND (reference sequence). With 5 bases removed from V and 4 bases from J, the gap between germline ends came to 11 bases. CDR3 length equals 13 residues. CDR3 coding DNA: TGTGCCAGTAGTGGGGACATACGCTATGGCTACACCTTC. Translation gives CASSGDIRYGYTF.

The gene calls are TRBV2 and TRBJ2-5; D unresolved. The germline gives CDR1 SNHLY, CDR2 FYNNEI. Trimming cost V 6 bases and J 2 bases, with 7 bases left between them. The CDR3 spans 12 residues. The CDR3 DNA is TGTGCCAGCAGGGTCAGACAAGAGACCCAGTACTTC. It yields the protein CASRVRQETQYF. The entire variable domain, with the rest obtained from reference TRBV2 and TRBJ2-5, is as follows: EPEVTQTPSHQVTQMGQEVILRCVPISNHLYFYWYRQILGQKVEFLVSFYNNEISEKSEIFDDQFSVERPDGSNFTLKIRSTKLEDSAMYFCASRVRQETQYFGPGTRLLVL.

The chain uses TRBV11-2 and TRBJ2-3; 9 positions match TRBD1. The CDR3 sequence is 16 residues long. The trim removed 4 bases at V and 6 bases at J, leaving 11 bases unmatched. The germline V gene encodes CDR1 SGHAT and CDR2 FQNNGV. As DNA, the CDR3 is TGTGCCAGCAGCTCCGGGACAGGGTATAATTCGGATACGCAGTATTTT. Its translation is CASSSGTGYNSDTQYF.

The chain carries TRBV28 and TRBJ2-1; a weak D match, TRBD1 (7 bases). Germline V gene lookup returns CDR1 MDHEN and CDR2 SYDVKM. Trimming removed 7 bases from V and 7 bases from J, with 20 bases in between. The CDR3 extends over 15 amino acids. The CDR3 is CASTPSGGLWNEQFF. The CDR3 nucleotides are TGTGCCAGCACCCCCTCAGGGGGGCTCTGGAATGAGCAGTTCTTC.